These 8 T cell receptor beta chains originate from one sample sequenced in a study of T cell responses to AZD1222 COVID-19 vaccine. The data were produced by immunoSEQ multiplex PCR, yet TCRdb's version contains in-frame clones alone and is incomplete. The profile covers about 130,000 clones, with 80% to 95% appearing a single time and around 3.1% taken by the ten largest. The specimen comprised peripheral blood, sampled on day 0 of AZD1222 vaccination. These receptors were taken from an adult in good health.

J is TRBJ2-1 and V is TRBV10-1; the D gene is possibly TRBD2 (5 bases). The CDR3 is made up of 15 amino acids. Germline assignment: CDR1 WNHNN and CDR2 SYGVQD (reference sequence). V was shortened by 6 bases and J by 5 bases, with 17 bases between the two germline ends. The chain's CDR3 is CASSAGMGGNNEQFF. In nucleotides, the CDR3 is TGCGCCAGCAGCGCGGGCATGGGCGGAAACAATGAGCAGTTCTTC.

This sequence joins TRBV2 and TRBJ2-3; a possible D gene is TRBD1 (6 bases). Deletions cut 0 bases from V and 4 bases from J, with 17 bases between. The CDR3 extends over 17 amino acids. Germline loops: CDR1 SNHLY, CDR2 FYNNEI. CDR3 coding DNA: TGTGCCAGCAGTGAAGCGTCCAGGGGATGGCCCGCAGATACGCAGTATTTT. The encoded protein is CASSEASRGWPADTQYF.

The V call is TRBV28, the J call TRBJ1-1; D remains ambiguous. The CDR3 spans 11 residues. Trimming removed 6 bases from V and 4 bases from J, with 6 bases in between. CDR1 is MDHEN and CDR2 is SYDVKM in the germline V gene. CDR3 DNA: TGTGCCAGCAGGATGGGCACTGAAGCTTTCTTT. Translated, it gives CASRMGTEAFF.

This chain uses TRBV15 with TRBJ2-1; unclear D gene. The CDR3 is made up of 18 amino acids. Deletions cut 0 bases from V and 1 base from J, with 16 bases between. The V gene's germline CDR1 is LNHNV and CDR2 YYDKDF (reference sequence). The chain's CDR3 is CATSRDPNGRISYNEQFF. CDR3 nucleotide sequence: TGTGCCACCAGCAGAGATCCCAATGGACGGATATCCTACAATGAGCAGTTCTTC.

The chain joins TRBV18 to TRBJ1-6, with D unclear. The V end was cut by 8 bases, the J end by 4 bases, with 12 bases between. The CDR3 is made up of 14 amino acids. Germline CDR1 and CDR2: KGHSH and LQKENI. CDR3 sequence reads: CASRPQSYNSPLHF. The CDR3 nucleotides are TGTGCCAGCCGGCCACAGTCGTATAATTCACCCCTCCACTTT.

This clone was picked up one time. The V and J genes are TRBV6-5 and TRBJ1-5; 7 nucleotides match TRBD1. This CDR3 has 14 residues. Looked up from germline, CDR1 is MNHEY and CDR2 is SVGAGI. V lost 4 bases to trimming and J lost 2 bases; unmatched junction nucleotides: 2. The CDR3 here is CASSSGQRNQPQHF. CDR3 coding DNA: TGTGCCAGCAGTTCGGGACAGCGCAATCAGCCCCAGCATTTT.

This chain uses TRBV2 with TRBJ1-1, with D perhaps TRBD1 (6 bases). Germline-derived CDR1 and CDR2 are SNHLY and FYNNEI. The germline V and J ends were trimmed by 7 bases and 5 bases, with 8 bases remaining between them. CDR3 length: 11 amino acids. The CDR3 loop reads CASTGDTEAFF. Written as DNA, the CDR3 is TGTGCCAGCACAGGGGATACTGAAGCTTTCTTT.

The V gene is TRBV19, the J gene TRBJ2-7; unclear D gene. CDR1 LNHDA and CDR2 SQIVND come from the germline V gene (reference sequence). This CDR3 region has 16 residues. The V end was cut by 0 bases, the J end by 4 bases, with 16 bases between. CDR3 amino acids: CASSIESGGVLYEQYF. The DNA of the CDR3 is TGTGCCAGTAGTATAGAATCCGGCGGAGTTCTTTACGAGCAGTACTTC.